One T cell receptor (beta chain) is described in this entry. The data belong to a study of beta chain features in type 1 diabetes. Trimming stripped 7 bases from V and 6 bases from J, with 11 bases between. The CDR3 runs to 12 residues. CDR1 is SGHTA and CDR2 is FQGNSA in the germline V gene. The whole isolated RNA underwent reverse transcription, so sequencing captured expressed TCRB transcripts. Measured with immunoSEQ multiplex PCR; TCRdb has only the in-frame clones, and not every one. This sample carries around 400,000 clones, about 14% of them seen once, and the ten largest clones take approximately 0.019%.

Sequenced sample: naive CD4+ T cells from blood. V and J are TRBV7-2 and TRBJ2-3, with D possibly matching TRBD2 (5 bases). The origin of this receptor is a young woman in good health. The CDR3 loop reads CASNRPGDTQYF. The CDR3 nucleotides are TGTGCCAGCAACCGGCCGGGGGATACGCAGTATTTT.